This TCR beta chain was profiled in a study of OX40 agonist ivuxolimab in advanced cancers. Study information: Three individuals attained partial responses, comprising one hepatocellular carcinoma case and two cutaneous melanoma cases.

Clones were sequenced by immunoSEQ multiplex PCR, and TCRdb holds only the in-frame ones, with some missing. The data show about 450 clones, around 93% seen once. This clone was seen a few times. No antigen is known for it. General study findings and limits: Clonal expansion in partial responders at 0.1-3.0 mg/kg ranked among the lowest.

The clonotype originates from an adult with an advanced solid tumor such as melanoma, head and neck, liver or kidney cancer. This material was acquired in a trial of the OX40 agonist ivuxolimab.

The CDR3: CASSQDAGAPEAFF. CDR3 DNA sequence: TGTGCCAGCAGCCAAGATGCAGGGGCGCCTGAAGCTTTCTTT. The J gene is TRBJ1-1, the V gene TRBV14; D is possibly TRBD1 (6 bases). V was clipped by 0 bases and J by 6 bases, with 11 bases between them. The CDR3 length is 14 residues. CDR1 SGHDN and CDR2 FVKESK come from the germline V gene.